Presented here are 24 T cell receptor beta chains from one specimen sequenced in a study of blood T cell repertoires in COVID-19. Measured with immunoSEQ multiplex PCR; TCRdb has only the in-frame clones, and not every one. The sample holds approximately 300,000 clones, around 82% seen once. Sequencing was performed on peripheral blood. All receptors come from a woman in her fifties or sixties with acute or convalescent COVID-19.

This chain links TRBV19 with TRBJ2-7; TRBD1 matches 9 bases. V lost 5 bases, J lost 2 bases, and 7 bases stayed unmatched. Germline V gene sequence: CDR1 LNHDA, CDR2 SQIVND (reference sequence). The CDR3 has 15 residues. This CDR3 reads CASSVGTGLAYEQYF. The CDR3 DNA reads TGTGCCAGTAGTGTCGGGACAGGGCTTGCCTACGAGCAGTACTTC.

This clone has a single count. The chain uses TRBV6-5 and TRBJ1-1; D is perhaps TRBD1 (5 bases). CDR1 MNHEY and CDR2 SVGAGI come from the germline V gene. The CDR3 is 14 amino acids. The ends were cut back, 7 bases at V and 0 bases at J, with 12 bases in the middle. The CDR3 DNA reads as TGTGCCAGCACCTACGGGGGGGTGAACACTGAAGCTTTCTTT. Residues: CASTYGGVNTEAFF.

This clone was seen a single time. V usage is TRBV13 and J usage is TRBJ2-5; 9 bases are shared with TRBD1. From germline, CDR1 is PRHDT and CDR2 FYEKMQ (reference sequence). CDR3 size: 16 residues. J was trimmed by 5 bases and V by 5 bases; bases with no gene match: 12. CDR3 region: CASSPHPGQGIETQYF. The DNA for the CDR3 is TGTGCCAGCAGCCCGCACCCGGGACAGGGTATCGAGACCCAGTACTTC. Combining the CDR3 with reference TRBV13 and TRBJ2-5 gives the whole variable domain AAGVIQSPRHLIKEKRETATLKCYPIPRHDTVYWYQQGPGQDPQFLISFYEKMQSDKGSIPDRFSAQQFSDYHSELNMSSLELGDSALYFCASSPHPGQGIETQYFGPGTRLLVL.

This chain joins TRBV5-1 and TRBJ2-7; D may be TRBD2 (6 bases). The length of the CDR3 is 15 residues. V lost 3 bases, J lost 3 bases, and 16 bases lay in between. Germline CDR1 is SGHRS and CDR2 is YFSETQ. The CDR3 protein is CASSSTSGLSYEQYF. The CDR3 region has the DNA TGCGCCAGCAGCTCCACCTCGGGACTCAGCTACGAGCAGTACTTC.

The chain combines TRBV5-1 with TRBJ2-2; tentatively, D is TRBD2 (5 bases). This CDR3 has 13 residues. CDR1 and CDR2 from the germline V gene are SGHRS and YFSETQ. V gave up 2 bases and J gave up 9 bases, with 11 bases separating them. CDR3 loop: CASSFSGERELFF. The DNA for the CDR3 is TGCGCCAGCAGCTTTAGTGGGGAGCGGGAGCTGTTTTTT.

The chain carries TRBV30 and TRBJ2-4; 13 bases agree with TRBD2. V lost 3 bases and J lost 5; bases outside the gene matches: 16. Germline CDR1 and CDR2: GTSNPN and SVGIG (reference sequence). The CDR3 runs 19 residues. The chain's CDR3 is CAWRPQLGTSGKRENIQYF. The CDR3 DNA is TGTGCCTGGAGGCCGCAACTCGGGACTAGCGGGAAGCGCGAAAACATTCAGTACTTC.

The V and J genes are TRBV7-2 and TRBJ1-2; a possible D gene is TRBD1 (5 bases). Trimming pared 4 bases from V and 6 bases from J, leaving 12 bases between. Germline lookup yields CDR1 SGHTA and CDR2 FQGNSA. The CDR3 length is 13 residues. The CDR3 sequence: CASSWGQNNGYTF. Written as DNA, the CDR3 is TGTGCCAGCAGCTGGGGCCAAAACAATGGCTACACCTTC.

This clone was found once. J is TRBJ1-4 and V is TRBV11-2; no clear D gene. V was shortened by 4 bases and J by 6 bases, with 12 bases between the two germline ends. CDR3 length equals 14 residues. From germline, CDR1 is SGHAT and CDR2 FQNNGV. This CDR3 is CASSSLGWDEKLFF. CDR3 nucleotides: TGTGCCAGCAGCTCTCTGGGCTGGGATGAAAAACTGTTTTTT.

V is TRBV6-5 and J is TRBJ2-1, with 11 bases that match TRBD2. The junction had 12 bases not matched to a gene; V was cut back by 7 bases and J by 10 bases. The CDR3 extends over 15 amino acids. Germline lookup yields CDR1 MNHEY and CDR2 SVGAGI. CDR3 amino acids: CASKYSGGALREQFF. Here the CDR3 DNA reads TGTGCCAGCAAATATAGCGGGGGGGCTTTGCGAGAGCAGTTCTTC.

The chain carries TRBV18 and TRBJ2-1; possibly TRBD1 for D (6 bases). The germline gives CDR1 KGHSH, CDR2 LQKENI. CDR3 length: 15 amino acids. Trimming took 2 bases from V and 8 from J, leaving 16 bases between them. The CDR3 is CASSPAGDTLYEQFF. In DNA, the CDR3 is TGTGCCAGCTCACCAGCAGGGGACACCCTTTATGAGCAGTTCTTC.

The rearrangement uses TRBV11-3 and TRBJ2-5; TRBD1 is a possible D gene (6 bases). Germline CDR1 and CDR2: SGHNT and YENEEA. CDR3 size: 15 residues. Trimming removed 5 bases at V and 3 bases at J, with 16 bases between. The CDR3 region is CASSPGTTGKETQYF. CDR3 sequence (DNA): TGTGCCAGCAGCCCAGGGACAACGGGGAAAGAGACCCAGTACTTC.

This clone came up a few times. At the DNA level, this CDR3 is encoded by other sequences in the same sample as well. The chain is built from TRBV12-3 or TRBV12-4 and TRBJ1-1, with no clear D. Trimming pared 2 bases from V and 2 bases from J, leaving 6 bases between. The CDR3 sequence is 13 residues long. CDR3 residues: CASSLRSNTEAFF. The DNA for the CDR3 is TGTGCCAGCAGTTTACGGAGTAACACTGAAGCTTTCTTT.

The chain is built from TRBV12-2 and TRBJ2-7; the D segment call TRBD1 is taken from the table without a DNA check. TRBV12-2 is a pseudogene locus. The CDR3 is 18 amino acids. Written as DNA, the CDR3 is TGTGCAAGTCGCTTTGGACGGACAGGGGGCCGAATATCCTACGAGCAGTACGTC. Its translation: CASRFGRTGGRISYEQYV.

The gene calls are TRBV3-1 (or the pseudogene TRBV3-2) and TRBJ2-7; D gene ambiguous. V was shortened by 3 bases and J by 0 bases, with 9 bases between the two germline ends. This CDR3 is built from 14 residues. Germline CDR1 LGHDT, CDR2 YNNKEL (reference sequence). The CDR3 region has the DNA TGTGCCAGCAGCCATAGTGCAACCTCCTACGAGCAGTACGTC. Translated: CASSHSATSYEQYV.

J is TRBJ2-3 and V is TRBV12-2; TRBD2, the table's D call, lacks a check against the DNA. TRBV12-2 is noted as a pseudogene. This CDR3 region has 20 residues. Here the CDR3 DNA reads TGTGCAAGTCGCTTAGAAGATAGGCGGGAGGGTCCTAATAGCACAGATACGCAGTATTTT. This codes for CASRLEDRREGPNSTDTQYF.

This rearrangement joins TRBV24-1 to TRBJ2-5; the D is unclear. Germline V gene sequence: CDR1 KGHDR, CDR2 SFDVKD. V was pared by 2 bases and J by 1 base, with 7 bases between. This CDR3 has 14 residues. The CDR3 protein is CATSDSQVQETQYF. The DNA of the CDR3 is TGTGCCACCAGTGATTCCCAGGTCCAAGAGACCCAGTACTTC.

The chain combines TRBV5-1 with TRBJ1-2; TRBD1 aligns across 9 bases. Germline values: CDR1 SGHRS, CDR2 YFSETQ. The ends lost 3 bases at V and 4 bases at J; junction bases unmatched: 4. The CDR3 spans 14 residues. CDR3 loop: CASSWGDRVYGYTF. CDR3 DNA sequence: TGCGCCAGCAGCTGGGGGGACAGGGTCTATGGCTACACCTTC.

There are a few counts of this clone. The V gene is TRBV5-4, the J gene TRBJ2-3, with 8 bases that match TRBD2. Germline CDR1 and CDR2: SGHNT and YYREEE (reference sequence). The junction had 6 bases not matched to a gene; V was cut back by 9 bases and J by 0 bases. This CDR3 contains 14 residues. The CDR3 reads CATSGGDSTDTQYF. The DNA for the CDR3 is TGTGCCACGAGCGGGGGAGATAGCACAGATACGCAGTATTTT.

The genes are TRBV6-2 or TRBV6-3 and TRBJ2-5; 12 bases line up with TRBD2. The trim removed 2 bases at V and 2 bases at J, leaving 6 bases unmatched. From germline, CDR1 is MNHEY and CDR2 SVGEGT. The CDR3 is made up of 17 amino acids. In nucleotides, the CDR3 is TGTGCCAGCAGTTACGAACTAGCGGGGGGCCAACAAGAGACCCAGTACTTC. It yields the protein CASSYELAGGQQETQYF.

The genes are TRBV5-6 and TRBJ1-5; maybe TRBD1 (5 bases). The germline V and J ends were trimmed by 4 bases and 2 bases, with 13 bases remaining between them. Germline V CDR1 and CDR2: SGHDT, YYEEEE. The CDR3 is 15 residues long. Here the CDR3 reads CASSRRGGGNQPQHF. CDR3 DNA: TGTGCCAGCAGCAGGCGGGGGGGAGGCAATCAGCCCCAGCATTTT. Based on the CDR3 plus reference TRBV5-6 and TRBJ1-5, the full variable domain is DAGVTQSPTHLIKTRGQQVTLRCSPKSGHDTVSWYQQALGQGPQFIFQYYEEEERQRGNFPDRFSGHQFPNYSSELNVNALLLGDSALYLCASSRRGGGNQPQHFGDGTRLSIL.

This sequence joins TRBV25-1 and TRBJ2-7; TRBD1 aligns across 7 bases. The CDR3 runs 13 residues. Germline V CDR1 and CDR2: MGHDK, SYGVNS. Trimming at V came to 6 bases and at J to 4 bases, leaving 6 bases not matched to a gene. Here the CDR3 DNA reads TGTGCCAGCAGCCGGGGACAGCAGTACGAGCAGTACTTC. As protein: CASSRGQQYEQYF.

The chain has TRBV7-3 and TRBJ2-2; 9 positions agree with TRBD2. This CDR3 is 15 amino acids long. Germline V gene sequence: CDR1 SGHTA, CDR2 FQGTGA. Unmatched junction bases numbered 4, after V lost 5 bases and J lost 3 bases. In DNA, the CDR3 is TGTGCCAGCAGCCTTAGCGGGAGAGACACCGGGGAGCTGTTTTTT. It encodes CASSLSGRDTGELFF.

The V gene is TRBV21-1, the J gene TRBJ1-2; TRBD1 is taken as the D call from the table, unchecked against the DNA. TRBV21-1 is assigned pseudogene status. This CDR3 contains 15 residues. This CDR3 is CASSKTSGHLYGYTF. CDR3 coding DNA: TGTGCCAGCAGCAAAACCTCGGGACACCTCTATGGCTACACCTTC.

The chain carries TRBV10-3 and TRBJ2-5, with 7 bases matching TRBD2. This CDR3 has 15 amino acids. Germline CDR1 and CDR2: ENHRY and SYGVKD. The V and J ends lost 8 bases and 4 bases, in that order; junction bases with no gene match: 13. The CDR3 bases are TGTGCCATCGGGGCTAGCGTATCTAGCGGAGAGACCCAGTACTTC. Translating gives CAIGASVSSGETQYF.